Listed here are 28 T cell receptor beta chains from one sample, sequenced in a study of T cell changes during pregnancy in multiple sclerosis. Sequenced by immunoSEQ multiplex PCR; TCRdb stores in-frame clones only, minus some. The profile shows tens of thousands of clones, about 88% of them singletons. The sequencing used CD4+ T cells from peripheral blood mononuclear cells, collected in the first trimester of pregnancy. Receptors were obtained from a female donor in good health, enrolled as a control in a pregnancy study.

This clone was counted between two and nine times. The chain is built from TRBV28 and TRBJ1-1, with D possibly matching TRBD1 (6 bases). This CDR3 region has 13 residues. Deletions cut 8 bases from V and 1 base from J, with 11 bases between. Per the germline V gene, CDR1 is MDHEN and CDR2 is SYDVKM. The CDR3 nucleotides are TGTGCCAGCTGGGGACACTCGAACACTGAAGCTTTCTTT. Amino acid sequence: CASWGHSNTEAFF.

In nucleotides, the CDR3 is TGTGCCAGAAGCTTAGGGACTAGCGGGGTACTCCAAGAGACCCAGTACTTC. Its translation is CARSLGTSGVLQETQYF. The V gene is TRBV7-5, the J gene TRBJ2-5; no check of the table's D call, TRBD2, against the DNA was made. TRBV7-5 is given as a pseudogene. The CDR3 runs 17 residues.

The chain's CDR3 is CSVTGQWHTEAFF. The CDR3 DNA sequence: TGCAGCGTAACAGGACAGTGGCACACTGAAGCTTTCTTT. The genes are TRBV29-1 and TRBJ1-1; weak D call: TRBD1 (6 bases). The V end was cut by 6 bases, the J end by 3 bases, with 14 bases between. This CDR3 is 13 amino acids long. Looked up from germline, CDR1 is SQVTM and CDR2 is ANQGSEA.

This chain connects TRBV7-8 to TRBJ2-2; 11 bases fit TRBD2. Trimming at V came to 1 base and at J to 7 bases, leaving 8 bases not matched to a gene. Germline V gives CDR1 SGHVS, CDR2 FQNEAQ. CDR3 length: 17 residues. For the CDR3, the DNA is TGTGCCAGCAGCTTAGGGATAGCGGGAGGGCGGTTCGGGGAGCTGTTTTTT. Translation: CASSLGIAGGRFGELFF.

This clone came up once. The gene calls are TRBV6-5 and TRBJ2-1; possibly TRBD2 for D (6 bases). The CDR3 is 15 amino acids. CDR1 and CDR2 (germline): MNHEY, SVGAGI. Trimming cost V 7 bases and J 6 bases, with 19 bases left between them. CDR3 sequence: CASTADPGDTNEQFF. The CDR3 nucleotides read TGTGCCAGCACGGCAGATCCGGGGGATACCAATGAGCAGTTCTTC.

The V and J genes are TRBV10-3 and TRBJ1-2, with D unclear. The CDR3 consists of 15 residues. Trimming pared 8 bases from V and 4 bases from J, leaving 20 bases between. Germline-derived CDR1 and CDR2 are ENHRY and SYGVKD. CDR3 amino acids: CAILSESLGVYGYTF. DNA for the CDR3: TGTGCCATCCTCAGTGAGAGTCTGGGAGTCTATGGCTACACCTTC.

The chain joins TRBV7-2 to TRBJ2-3; TRBD2 agrees at 11 bases. J was trimmed by 4 bases and V by 1 base; bases with no gene match: 10. Germline lookup yields CDR1 SGHTA and CDR2 FQGNSA. The CDR3 is 18 residues long. The CDR3 DNA is TGTGCCAGCAGCTTAGATGGGGGTAGCGGGAGGGTGGCAGATACGCAGTATTTT. Encoded protein: CASSLDGGSGRVADTQYF.

The genes are TRBV6-5 and TRBJ2-1; tentatively, D is TRBD2 (5 bases). CDR3 size: 13 residues. Per germline, CDR1 MNHEY and CDR2 SVGAGI. Trimming pared 0 bases from V and 9 bases from J, leaving 9 bases between. The CDR3 is CASSYSRRGEQFF. Here the CDR3 DNA reads TGTGCCAGCAGTTACTCCCGACGGGGTGAGCAGTTCTTC.

J is TRBJ2-1 and V is TRBV7-2; possibly TRBD2 for D (7 bases). There are 16 residues in the CDR3. In germline, CDR1 is SGHTA, CDR2 FQGNSA. V lost 3 bases, J lost 1 base, and 13 bases lay in between. The CDR3 reads CASSFRGGSSYNEQFF. As DNA, the CDR3 is TGTGCCAGCAGCTTCAGGGGAGGGTCATCCTACAATGAGCAGTTCTTC.

This chain uses TRBV6-6 with TRBJ1-1, with 8 bases lining up with TRBD1. Germline values: CDR1 MNHNY, CDR2 SVGAGI (reference sequence). V was clipped by 7 bases and J by 4 bases; unmatched bases: 8. The CDR3 runs 14 residues. The CDR3 here is CASNTRTGGTEAFF. The CDR3 DNA reads as TGTGCCAGCAACACCAGAACAGGGGGCACTGAAGCTTTCTTT.

This clone occurred a few times. The CDR3: CASTPEVRQGGYTF. The CDR3 bases are TGTGCCAGTACCCCTGAGGTCAGACAGGGTGGCTACACCTTC. The J gene is TRBJ1-2, the V gene TRBV19; 7 bases are a match to TRBD1. J was trimmed by 7 bases and V by 7 bases; bases with no gene match: 12. This CDR3 comprises 14 residues. Germline CDR1 is LNHDA and CDR2 is SQIVND (reference sequence).

The J gene is TRBJ1-1, the V gene TRBV4-2, with no clear D. This CDR3 is 15 amino acids long. The V end lost 10 bases, the J end lost 4 bases, and 22 bases lay between the germline ends. From germline, CDR1 is LGHNA and CDR2 YNFKEQ. The CDR3 DNA is TGTGCCACCCAGCAGCAAGGCATAGGGAGCACTGAAGCTTTCTTT. Translated, it gives CATQQQGIGSTEAFF.

This chain links TRBV19 with TRBJ2-1; TRBD1 aligns across 9 bases. The junction had 5 bases not matched to a gene; V was cut back by 4 bases and J by 10 bases. The CDR3 consists of 13 residues. In germline, CDR1 is LNHDA, CDR2 SQIVND (reference sequence). The CDR3 DNA reads as TGTGCCAGTAGTAACCGGGACAGGGCCGAGCAGTTCTTC. Translated: CASSNRDRAEQFF.

This clone was observed once. The V call is TRBV7-2, the J call TRBJ2-1; TRBD2 aligns across 10 bases. CDR3 size: 15 residues. With V trimmed by 4 bases and J by 6 bases, 6 bases remained unmatched. CDR1 and CDR2 from the germline V gene are SGHTA and FQGNSA. The CDR3 is CASSSSSGSFNEQFF. CDR3 bases: TGTGCCAGCAGCTCTTCTAGCGGGAGTTTCAATGAGCAGTTCTTC. The full variable domain, rest sourced from reference TRBV7-2 and TRBJ2-1, is GAGVSQSPSNKVTEKGKDVELRCDPISGHTALYWYRQSLGQGLEFLIYFQGNSAPDKSGLPSDRFSAERTGGSVSTLTIQRTQQEDSAVYLCASSSSSGSFNEQFFGPGTRLTVL.

This chain links TRBV5-1 with TRBJ1-2, with unresolved D. The germline V and J ends were trimmed by 0 bases and 4 bases, with 10 bases remaining between them. Germline V gene data show CDR1 as SGHRS and CDR2 as YFSETQ. The CDR3 covers 14 residues. CDR3 nucleotide sequence: TGCGCCAGCAGCTTGGAGCCAAATTCCTATGGCTACACCTTC. Encoded protein: CASSLEPNSYGYTF. Full variable domain (remainder filled in from reference TRBV5-1 and TRBJ1-2): KAGVTQTPRYLIKTRGQQVTLSCSPISGHRSVSWYQQTPGQGLQFLFEYFSETQRNKGNFPGRFSGRQFSNSRSEMNVSTLELGDSALYLCASSLEPNSYGYTFGSGTRLTVV.

The chain carries TRBV6-6 and TRBJ2-7, with TRBD2 identical over 10 bases. Per germline, CDR1 MNHNY and CDR2 SVGAGI (reference sequence). This CDR3 has 15 residues. V lost 2 bases to trimming and J lost 6 bases; unmatched junction nucleotides: 7. CDR3 loop: CASSYDSGGRPEQYF. The CDR3 DNA is TGTGCCAGCAGTTACGATAGCGGGGGGCGCCCCGAGCAGTACTTC.

The chain uses TRBV7-9 and TRBJ2-3; TRBD2 matches 10 bases. Trimming removed 1 base from V and 5 bases from J; junction bases left unmatched: 6. Germline CDR1 SEHNR, CDR2 FQNEAQ (reference sequence). CDR3 size: 16 residues. CDR3 coding DNA: TGTGCCAGCAGCTTAGGCCTAGCGGGAGTTGTAGATACGCAGTATTTT. Amino acids: CASSLGLAGVVDTQYF.

The CDR3 DNA reads TGCGCCAGCAGCTTGGGGTATAGTTCTGGGGCCAACGTCCTGACTTTC. This gives the protein CASSLGYSSGANVLTF. V gene TRBV5-1 combines with J gene TRBJ2-6, with D hard to call. The V end lost 0 bases, the J end lost 1 base, and 8 bases lay between the germline ends. CDR3 length: 16 amino acids. The V gene's germline CDR1 is SGHRS and CDR2 YFSETQ.

The chain joins TRBV4-1 to TRBJ1-4; 7 bases match TRBD1. CDR3 length equals 16 residues. Per the germline V gene, CDR1 is MGHRA and CDR2 is YSYEKL. The V and J ends lost 0 bases and 8 bases, in that order; junction bases with no gene match: 9. DNA for the CDR3: TGCGCCAGCAGCCAAGATTGGGGGCAGGGGGAAGAAAAACTGTTTTTT. Translation: CASSQDWGQGEEKLFF.

This clone was found once. The rearrangement uses TRBV30 and TRBJ2-7, with D perhaps TRBD1 (6 bases). V shed 6 bases and J shed 4 bases, with 16 bases lying between them. CDR1 is GTSNPN, CDR2 SVGIG, per germline (reference sequence). The CDR3 covers 13 residues. The CDR3 DNA is TGTGCCTGTTGGGGGCCTCCTAGATACGAGCAGTACTTC. This translates into CACWGPPRYEQYF.

J is TRBJ2-4 and V is TRBV25-1; D might be TRBD2 (5 bases). This CDR3 has 14 amino acids. Trimming pared 2 bases from V and 1 base from J, leaving 6 bases between. CDR1 is MGHDK, CDR2 SYGVNS, per germline. CDR3 sequence reads: CASSETGAKNIQYF. CDR3 bases: TGTGCCAGCAGTGAAACGGGGGCCAAAAACATTCAGTACTTC.

J is TRBJ2-7 and V is TRBV5-1, with 7 nucleotides matching TRBD2. Germline V gene sequence: CDR1 SGHRS, CDR2 YFSETQ. J gave up 1 base and V 0 bases, and 4 bases lay outside the gene matches. CDR3 length equals 15 residues. In DNA, the CDR3 is TGCGCCAGCAGCTTGGTTCCGGGAGGTTCCTACGAGCAGTACTTC. Translating gives CASSLVPGGSYEQYF.

This chain joins TRBV5-1 and TRBJ2-3, with D tentatively TRBD1 (5 bases). The CDR3 covers 13 residues. Trimming cost V 4 bases and J 3 bases, with 9 bases left between them. CDR1 and CDR2 (germline): SGHRS, YFSETQ. For the CDR3, the DNA is TGCGCCAGCAGCCCTCCAGGGACAGATACGCAGTATTTT. Translating gives CASSPPGTDTQYF.

This sequence joins TRBV5-4 and TRBJ2-1; perhaps TRBD1 as D (6 bases). With 4 bases removed from V and 3 bases from J, the gap between germline ends came to 14 bases. Germline loops: CDR1 SGHNT, CDR2 YYREEE (reference sequence). The CDR3 length is 15 residues. In DNA, the CDR3 is TGTGCCAGCAGCGGAACCGGGACAAACTACAATGAGCAGTTCTTC. Translated: CASSGTGTNYNEQFF.

V is TRBV7-8 and J is TRBJ2-5, with no clear D. The V gene lost 5 bases and the J gene lost 0 bases, with 13 bases spanning the gap. There are 15 residues in the CDR3. Germline V lookup: CDR1 SGHVS, CDR2 FQNEAQ. CDR3 residues: CASSPTRKYQETQYF. Here the CDR3 DNA reads TGTGCCAGCAGCCCCACGCGGAAGTACCAAGAGACCCAGTACTTC.

The rearrangement uses TRBV11-2 and TRBJ1-2, with a possible D match to TRBD1 (6 bases). Germline CDR1 is SGHAT and CDR2 is FQNNGV. The germline V and J ends were trimmed by 0 bases and 2 bases, with 10 bases remaining between them. The CDR3 length is 15 residues. CDR3 nucleotides: TGTGCCAGCAGCTTAGAAGCAGGGGTAAACTATGGCTACACCTTC. Encoded protein: CASSLEAGVNYGYTF. Full variable domain (missing parts from reference TRBV11-2 and TRBJ1-2): EAGVAQSPRYKIIEKRQSVAFWCNPISGHATLYWYQQILGQGPKLLIQFQNNGVVDDSQLPKDRFSAERLKGVDSTLKIQPAKLEDSAVYLCASSLEAGVNYGYTFGSGTRLTVV.

The rearrangement uses TRBV23-1 and TRBJ2-7; D is possibly TRBD2 (6 bases). TRBV23-1 is designated an ORF whose function remains uncertain. This CDR3 region has 15 residues. Deletions cut 4 bases from V and 1 base from J, with 14 bases between. The CDR3 DNA sequence: TGCGCCAGCAGTCTGGGCAGGGAGGTATCCTACGAGCAGTACTTC. Amino acids: CASSLGREVSYEQYF.

V is TRBV10-1 and J is TRBJ1-2, with D unresolved. The CDR3 sequence is 16 residues long. Germline CDR1 reads WNHNN; CDR2 reads SYGVQD (reference sequence). V was cut by 1 base and J by 7 bases, with 19 bases left in between. The CDR3 bases are TGCGCCAGCAGTGAGTGTCCTCAGGCGACGGGGAGTGGCTACACCTTC. Translation: CASSECPQATGSGYTF.